The 17 T cell receptor beta chains listed next were all sequenced from one sample in a study of T cells after yellow fever vaccination. TCRdb called the 5' RACE reads again in MiXCR, with one record for every CDR3 protein. This table has some 170,000 distinct CDR3 sequences, around 9.3% appearing once. Here the sequenced sample was CD8+ T cells sorted from PBMCs, taken 45 days after the yellow fever booster vaccination. The receptor set was obtained from a man between 18 and 35 years old who received the YFV17D yellow fever vaccine.

A few counts support this clonotype. The rearrangement joins TRBV6-2 or TRBV6-3 to TRBJ2-3; 13 positions match TRBD2. The CDR3 is 15 amino acids. Germline CDR1 is MNHEY and CDR2 is SVGEGT. V gave up 6 bases and J gave up 4 bases; unmatched junction bases: 4. The CDR3, as DNA: TGTGCCAGCAGCACCACTAGCGGGGGGGCAGATACGCAGTATTTT. Encoded protein: CASSTTSGGADTQYF.

The chain couples TRBV12-3 or TRBV12-4 to TRBJ2-2; the D is unclear. The CDR3 runs to 18 residues. V was trimmed by 4 bases and J by 3 bases, leaving 21 bases between them. DNA of the CDR3: TGTGCCAGCAGTTACCGTATCGGGCGTCTCCGGGACACCGGGGAGCTGTTTTTT. Protein: CASSYRIGRLRDTGELFF.

The chain couples TRBV21-1 to TRBJ2-7; the D call of TRBD1 is as the table states it, not checked on the DNA. TRBV21-1 is a recognized pseudogene. The CDR3 sequence is 15 residues long. The CDR3 DNA is TGTGCCAGCAGCATAAGGGGGGGACACAAATACGAGCAGTACTTC. Its translation: CASSIRGGHKYEQYF.

Many counts were recorded for this clonotype. The V call is TRBV21-1, the J call TRBJ1-1; the table's D gene call, TRBD1, was not cross checked with the DNA. TRBV21-1 is described as a pseudogene. The length of the CDR3 is 15 residues. This CDR3 is CASSKDPDSNTEAFF. CDR3 nucleotide sequence: TGTGCCAGCAGCAAAGATCCTGACAGCAACACTGAAGCTTTCTTT.

This clonotype has a handful of counts. The J gene is TRBJ2-5, the V gene TRBV7-9; 7 nucleotides line up with TRBD1. Losses at the gene ends were 7 bases for V and 5 bases for J; bases not matched to a gene: 13. This CDR3 region has 15 residues. The V gene's germline CDR1 is SEHNR and CDR2 FQNEAQ (reference sequence). CDR3: CASNIGQDDSETQYF. In DNA, the CDR3 is TGTGCCAGCAACATAGGACAGGATGATTCGGAGACCCAGTACTTC. Together with reference TRBV7-9 and TRBJ2-5, the CDR3 gives the full variable domain: DTGVSQNPRHKITKRGQNVTFRCDPISEHNRLYWYRQTLGQGPEFLTYFQNEAQLEKSRLLSDRFSAERPKGSFSTLEIQRTEQGDSAMYLCASNIGQDDSETQYFGPGTRLLVL.

The rearrangement uses TRBV14 and TRBJ1-2; D call uncertain. The germline CDR1 and CDR2 sequences are SGHDN and FVKESK. With 1 base removed from V and 4 bases from J, the gap between germline ends came to 10 bases. This CDR3 has 14 amino acids. The chain's CDR3 is CASSQVRNPYGYTF. Written as DNA, the CDR3 is TGTGCCAGCAGCCAAGTCCGGAATCCCTATGGCTACACCTTC.

This clonotype was counted a few times. V gene TRBV4-1 combines with J gene TRBJ2-7; D is possibly TRBD1 (6 bases). This CDR3 contains 13 residues. Germline V gives CDR1 MGHRA, CDR2 YSYEKL. V lost 0 bases and J lost 7, with 10 bases in between. The CDR3 nucleotides are TGCGCCAGCAGCCAAGAGGGGGCTAGAGAGCAGTACGTC. Amino acids: CASSQEGAREQYV.

This clonotype was counted only a few times. This chain uses TRBV5-6 with TRBJ2-7, with 7 bases matching TRBD1. CDR3 length: 14 residues. Per the germline V gene, CDR1 is SGHDT and CDR2 is YYEEEE. The trim removed 5 bases at V and 2 bases at J, leaving 7 bases unmatched. The CDR3 spells CASRYAGTAYEQYV. The DNA of the CDR3 is TGTGCCAGCAGATATGCCGGGACAGCCTACGAGCAGTACGTC.

This clonotype has a handful of counts. The chain combines TRBV4-2 with TRBJ1-1; TRBD1 might be the D (6 bases). This CDR3 has 15 amino acids. The V gene's germline CDR1 is LGHNA and CDR2 YNFKEQ. Trimming shortened V by 0 bases and J by 6 bases, and 14 bases separated the two germline ends. Here the CDR3 DNA reads TGTGCCAGCAGCCAAGACACAGGGATGGGCGCTGAAGCTTTCTTT. Its protein product is CASSQDTGMGAEAFF.

This clonotype was counted a few times. The chain couples TRBV4-2 to TRBJ2-1, with 7 bases identical to TRBD2. The V segment lost 1 base and the J segment 3 bases; nucleotides outside the gene matches: 3. Germline CDR1 LGHNA, CDR2 YNFKEQ. This CDR3 spans 15 amino acids. CDR3 coding DNA: TGTGCCAGCAGCCAAGCCAGCGGGGACTACAATGAGCAGTTCTTC. Protein: CASSQASGDYNEQFF.

This clonotype was picked up a small number of times. This rearrangement joins TRBV25-1 to TRBJ1-1, with 8 bases identical to TRBD1. There are 14 residues in the CDR3. Trimming took 4 bases from V and 7 from J; bases not matched to a gene: 8. The germline V gene has CDR1 MGHDK and CDR2 SYGVNS. The CDR3 coding sequence is TGTGCCAGCAGTGGGCCAGGGGGCGCGGTTGAAGCTTTCTTT. It encodes CASSGPGGAVEAFF.

This clonotype was seen a few times. The rearrangement links TRBV4-1 to TRBJ1-1; D uncertain. The ends were cut back, 1 base at V and 10 bases at J, with 16 bases in the middle. The CDR3 is 14 amino acids. Looked up from germline, CDR1 is MGHRA and CDR2 is YSYEKL. The CDR3 region is CASSQGITGGSAFF. The CDR3 DNA is TGCGCCAGCAGCCAAGGGATTACCGGAGGGTCAGCTTTCTTT.

CDR3 sequence reads: CASSQKGLAADNEQFF. The CDR3 DNA follows: TGTGCCAGCAGCCAGAAGGGACTAGCGGCCGACAATGAGCAGTTCTTC. V is TRBV9 and J is TRBJ2-1; 11 bases line up with TRBD2. In germline, CDR1 is SGDLS, CDR2 YYNGEE. J was trimmed by 5 bases and V by 4 bases; bases with no gene match: 8. The CDR3 has 16 amino acids.

This clonotype has just a few counts. The genes are TRBV6-5 and TRBJ1-2, with D tentatively TRBD1 (6 bases). This CDR3 is built from 17 residues. The germline gives CDR1 MNHEY, CDR2 SVGAGI. V was cut by 2 bases and J by 2 bases, with 18 bases left in between. CDR3 loop: CASSYRGQHSPNYGYTF. The CDR3 bases are TGTGCCAGCAGTTACCGTGGACAGCATAGTCCAAACTATGGCTACACCTTC.

This clonotype was counted between two and nine times. V usage is TRBV20-1 and J usage is TRBJ2-3; tentative D call: TRBD2 (6 bases). In germline, CDR1 is DFQATT, CDR2 SNEGSKA (reference sequence). With 0 bases removed from V and 2 bases from J, the gap between germline ends came to 12 bases. The CDR3 totals 15 residues. CDR3 protein: CSARDRLGLTDTQYF. CDR3 bases: TGCAGTGCTAGAGATCGACTAGGGCTCACAGATACGCAGTATTTT.

A few counts support this clonotype. The J gene is TRBJ1-3, the V gene TRBV20-1, with D perhaps TRBD1 (5 bases). Germline CDR1 and CDR2: DFQATT and SNEGSKA (reference sequence). The CDR3 is 14 amino acids. Trimming took off 4 bases at V and 4 bases at J, with 14 bases between the two ends. CDR3 protein: CSAIAVGVGNTIYF. In nucleotides, the CDR3 is TGCAGTGCTATAGCTGTGGGGGTAGGAAACACCATATATTTT.

There are a few counts of this clonotype. This sequence joins TRBV6-5 and TRBJ1-6, with D tentatively TRBD1 (6 bases). Trimming took 2 bases from V and 6 from J, leaving 17 bases between them. The germline gives CDR1 MNHEY, CDR2 SVGAGI. The CDR3 is 17 amino acids. CDR3 in amino acids: CASSYLRPDSPNSPLHF. As DNA, the CDR3 is TGTGCCAGCAGTTACCTACGACCGGACAGTCCTAATTCACCCCTCCACTTT.